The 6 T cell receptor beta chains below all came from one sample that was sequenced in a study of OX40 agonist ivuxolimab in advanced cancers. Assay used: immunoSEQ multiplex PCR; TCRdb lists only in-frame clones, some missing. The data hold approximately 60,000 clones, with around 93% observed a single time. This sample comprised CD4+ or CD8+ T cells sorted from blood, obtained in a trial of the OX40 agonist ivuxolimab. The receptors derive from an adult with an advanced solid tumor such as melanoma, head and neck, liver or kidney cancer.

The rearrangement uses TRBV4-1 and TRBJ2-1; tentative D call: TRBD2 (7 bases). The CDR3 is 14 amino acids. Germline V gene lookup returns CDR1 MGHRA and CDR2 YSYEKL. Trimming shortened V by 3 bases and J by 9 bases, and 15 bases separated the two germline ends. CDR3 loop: CASSQLRGTIEQFF. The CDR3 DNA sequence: TGCGCCAGCAGCCAGTTAAGGGGGACTATTGAGCAGTTCTTC.

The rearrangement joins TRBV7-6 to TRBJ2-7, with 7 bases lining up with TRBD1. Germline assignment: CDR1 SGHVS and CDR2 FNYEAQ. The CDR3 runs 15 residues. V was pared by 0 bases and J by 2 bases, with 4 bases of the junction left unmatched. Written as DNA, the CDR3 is TGTGCCAGCAGCTTAGCCGGGACAGAAGCCTACGAGCAGTACTTC. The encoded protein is CASSLAGTEAYEQYF.

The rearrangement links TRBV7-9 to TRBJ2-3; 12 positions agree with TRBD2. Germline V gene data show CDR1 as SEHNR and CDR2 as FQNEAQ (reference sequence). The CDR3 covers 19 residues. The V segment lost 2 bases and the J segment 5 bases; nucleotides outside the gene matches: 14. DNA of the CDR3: TGTGCCAGCAGCTTAAAAAGTATTGGACTAGCGGGGCGGAAAGATACGCAGTATTTT. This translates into CASSLKSIGLAGRKDTQYF.

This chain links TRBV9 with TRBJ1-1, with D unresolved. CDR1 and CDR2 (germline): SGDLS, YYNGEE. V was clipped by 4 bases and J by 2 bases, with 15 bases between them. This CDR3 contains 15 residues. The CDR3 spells CASSPSGFSNTEAFF. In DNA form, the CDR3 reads TGTGCCAGCAGCCCCTCGGGATTCTCTAACACTGAAGCTTTCTTT.

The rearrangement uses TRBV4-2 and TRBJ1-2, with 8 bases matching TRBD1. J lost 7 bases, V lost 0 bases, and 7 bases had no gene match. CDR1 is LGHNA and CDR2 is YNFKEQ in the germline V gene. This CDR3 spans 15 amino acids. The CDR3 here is CASSQDAGGFSGYTF. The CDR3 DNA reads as TGTGCCAGCAGCCAAGATGCAGGGGGCTTCTCTGGCTACACCTTC.

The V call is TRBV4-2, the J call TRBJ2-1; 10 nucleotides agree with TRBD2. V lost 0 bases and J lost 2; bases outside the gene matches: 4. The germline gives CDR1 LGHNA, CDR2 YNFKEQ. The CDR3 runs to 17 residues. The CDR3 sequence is CASSQELLAGPYNEQFF. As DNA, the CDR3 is TGTGCCAGCAGCCAAGAATTACTAGCGGGACCCTACAATGAGCAGTTCTTC.